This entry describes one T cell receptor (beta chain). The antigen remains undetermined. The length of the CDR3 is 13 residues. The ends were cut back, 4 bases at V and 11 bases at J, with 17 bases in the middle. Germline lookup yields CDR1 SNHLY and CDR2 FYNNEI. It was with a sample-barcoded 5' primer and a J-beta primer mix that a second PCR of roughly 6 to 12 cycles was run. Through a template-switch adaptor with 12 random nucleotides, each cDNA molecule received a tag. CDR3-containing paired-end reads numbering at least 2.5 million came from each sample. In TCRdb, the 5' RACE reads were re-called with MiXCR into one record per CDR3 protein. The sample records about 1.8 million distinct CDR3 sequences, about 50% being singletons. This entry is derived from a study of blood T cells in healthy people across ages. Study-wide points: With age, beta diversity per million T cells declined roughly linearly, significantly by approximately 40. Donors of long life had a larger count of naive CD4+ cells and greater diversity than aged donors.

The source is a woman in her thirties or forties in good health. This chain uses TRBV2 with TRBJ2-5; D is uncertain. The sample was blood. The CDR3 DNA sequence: TGTGCCAGCAGTGTTAATACCTACAATGAGCAGTACTTC. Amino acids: CASSVNTYNEQYF.